The rows below give T cell receptor beta chains drawn from one sample of a study of cytomegalovirus exposure and HLA in healthy donors. TCRdb keeps only in-frame clones here, not all; method: immunoSEQ multiplex PCR. The sample consists of under 100,000 clones, around 10% of them appearing once. The material sequenced was PBMCs. Receptors were obtained from a man between 60 and 70 years old in good health and CMV-seropositive. CDR3s include the opening cysteine and the closing phenylalanine or tryptophan.

v_call	j_call	cdr3_aa
TRBV4-1	TRBJ1-5	CASSQGSGGSNQPQHF
TRBV6-1	TRBJ2-1	CASTPGQGFNEQFF
TRBV10-1	TRBJ1-1	CASSPTLTALNTEAFF
TRBV25-1	TRBJ1-5	CASSAGLGQPQHF
TRBV9	TRBJ2-1	CASSPRPGQGPSSYNEQFF
TRBV7-6	TRBJ2-1	CASSLGGDPYNEQFF
TRBV5-1	TRBJ1-6	CASSLDRPPNSPLHF
TRBV10-2	TRBJ2-2	CASSEGPSWSTGELFF
TRBV30	TRBJ2-2	CAAGGAGNTGELFF
TRBV9	TRBJ1-2	CASSPETANYGYTF
TRBV28	TRBJ2-5	CASGSGGQETQYF
TRBV6-6	TRBJ1-1	CASSYPGQGYTEAFF
TRBV7-4	TRBJ1-4	CASSQHRDRCFNEKLFF
TRBV11-1	TRBJ1-1	CASSPGRGNSEAFF
TRBV4-2	TRBJ1-5	CASSRSGTGNDQPQHF
TRBV30	TRBJ2-3	CAWSISPRRVGDTQYF
TRBV27	TRBJ2-3	CASRSLAGGLDTQYF
TRBV5-8	TRBJ1-1	CASSFRDRASRTEAFF
TRBV6-5	TRBJ1-3	CASSPRTGGGNTIYF
TRBV30	TRBJ2-7	CAWSVAGAREQYF
TRBV5-1	TRBJ2-5	CASSLEGLAGGPGTQYF
TRBV27	TRBJ2-1	CASSPRTGSSSYNEQFF
TRBV2	TRBJ1-2	CASSEIGQGRYGYTF
TRBV27	TRBJ2-5	CASSPSRETQYF
TRBV7-2	TRBJ2-1	CASSLQQGSSSYNEQFF
TRBV19	TRBJ2-1	CASTLGDRYNEQFF
TRBV28	TRBJ2-7	CASRAQWQDEQYF
TRBV7-2	TRBJ1-3	CASSLARTVGNTIYF
TRBV15	TRBJ2-1	CATPGGDSWDNEQFF
TRBV29-1	TRBJ2-1	CSVVRTSNEQFF
TRBV28	TRBJ1-1	CASSEDGTGMGAFF
TRBV7-3	TRBJ1-1	CASGRGGTGLNTEAFF
TRBV7-2	TRBJ1-5	CASSWASGSNQPQHF
TRBV5-6	TRBJ1-6	CTSSLGGSSYNSPLHF
TRBV10-1	TRBJ1-1	CASTGTGGGRPEAFF
TRBV6-6	TRBJ2-5	CASRYSDSQETQYF
TRBV1	TRBJ1-2	CTSSQGGGGSYGYTF
TRBV10-3	TRBJ1-3	CAISPQSPGSGNTIYF
TRBV2	TRBJ1-4	CASCAGTETEKLFF
TRBV5-1	TRBJ2-2	CASSLRTSASNTGELFF
TRBV7-9	TRBJ1-1	CASSITGNTEAFF
TRBV6-6	TRBJ1-5	CASSPTRTALRQPQHF
TRBV12-5	TRBJ2-2	CASGLGQGAGELFF
TRBV11-3	TRBJ1-1	CASSFGLNTEAFF
TRBV18	TRBJ1-1	CASSPPGRRDMNTEAFF
TRBV30	TRBJ2-6	CAFSKRRVDYSGANVLTF
TRBV7-6	TRBJ2-1	CASSNLGTSGSNEQFF
TRBV10-3	TRBJ2-1	CAISDPGTSGSGEQFF
TRBV9	TRBJ2-4	CASSVYPSEEGAKNIQYF
TRBV28	TRBJ2-1	CASSVILAVYNEQFF
TRBV9	TRBJ2-2	CASSPSGTGVTGELFF
TRBV20-1	TRBJ2-1	CSVSGDQFF
TRBV4-2	TRBJ2-3	CASSQEIMAGGTQYF
TRBV6-5	TRBJ2-3	CASSYSTVPSTDTQYF
TRBV28	TRBJ2-5	CASSLDRSQETQYF
TRBV6-5	TRBJ2-1	CASSSVTDEQFF
TRBV15	TRBJ2-7	CATSRPGPYEQYF
TRBV6-1	TRBJ1-2	CASSEDSNYGYTF
TRBV30	TRBJ2-7	CAWSPPGTGTYEQYF
TRBV11-3	TRBJ2-7	CASSRTGISPEQYF